This record covers a single T cell receptor (beta chain). The antigen it recognizes is unknown. No much larger clonotype is one base removed from it; base qualities were not supplied. To prepare the library, the immunoSEQ multiplex PCR assay was applied. TCRdb holds this immuneACCESS table with in-frame rearrangements only. Some clones are missing; in checked studies, unresolved V genes explain under half, and the rest has no known cause. Counted in this sample were some 15,000 clones; around 87% of them appeared once. In total, the top ten clones hold roughly an eighth of the sample. The data were taken from a study of radiotherapy plus CTLA-4 blockade in lung cancer (dated by TCRdb to the late 2010s). As for the study more broadly: Among enrolled patients, 15% to 20% had an objective response and 30% to 35% reached disease control.

Trimming takes 5 bases from V and 2 bases from J, and the germline ends sit 16 bases apart. Via the germline V gene (reference sequence), CDR1 is SGHNT and CDR2 YYREEE. From the cysteine through the phenylalanine, the CDR3 covers 15 amino acids. The retained sequence is limited to the CDR3, 45 bases, with the frame set at the first base. The study evaluated CTLA-4 blockade (ipilimumab) given together with focal radiation therapy in patients who had chemo-refractory metastatic non-small-cell lung cancer. The paper's findings and limits, for the study overall: TCR clones derived from tumors expanded in peripheral blood after treatment with radiotherapy and ipilimumab. Early dynamic changes in blood T cell clones, together with increased serum interferon-beta after radiation, were reported as the strongest predictors of response.

The receptor's source is a human donor with non-small cell lung cancer that progressed on radiotherapy plus ipilimumab. Some clones in this sample may be carry-over from other donors' samples. Source: peripheral blood, taken from a patient treated with radiotherapy plus ipilimumab. This receptor chain uses TRBV5-4 and TRBJ1-2, and perhaps TRBD1 as D gene, on 6 matching bases. CDR3 protein: CASRLLRDINYGYTF. Read as DNA, the sequence is TGTGCCAGCAGGCTGCTCCGGGACATAAACTATGGCTACACCTTC.